This T cell receptor (beta chain) comes out of a study of T cells after yellow fever vaccination. A 5'RACE template-switching step, the method used to make TCR cDNA, added a universal primer site and UMIs. TCRdb redid the calling of the 5' RACE reads with MiXCR, one entry per CDR3 protein. The sample gives some 320,000 distinct CDR3 sequences, under 9% of which show up once; approximately 3.5% is in the top ten. Germline CDR1 reads SGHTA; CDR2 reads FQGNSA. The germline V and J ends were trimmed by 5 bases and 2 bases, with 14 bases remaining between them. The CDR3 length is 15 residues. The genes are TRBV7-2 and TRBJ2-3; the D gene is possibly TRBD1 (5 bases). Here the sequenced sample was CD4+ T cells sorted from PBMCs, taken 5 days after the yellow fever booster vaccination. The clonotype originates from a man in his late teens or twenties who received the YFV17D yellow fever vaccine. The CDR3 protein is CASSTRDSPTDTQYF. CDR3 DNA: TGTGCCAGCAGCACCAGGGATTCCCCCACAGATACGCAGTATTTT. Full variable domain (missing parts from reference TRBV7-2 and TRBJ2-3): GAGVSQSPSNKVTEKGKDVELRCDPISGHTALYWYRQSLGQGLEFLIYFQGNSAPDKSGLPSDRFSAERTGGSVSTLTIQRTQQEDSAVYLCASSTRDSPTDTQYFGPGTRLTVL.